These 13 T cell receptor beta chains originate from one sample sequenced in a study of shared T cell receptors in the human thymus. Profiling relied on immunoSEQ multiplex PCR, and the TCRdb table lists in-frame clones only, not all of them. Altogether around 730,000 clones are present, 70% to 90% being singletons, with the ten largest covering roughly 0.01%. These same records also appear under a second study, on human thymus T cells.

What was sequenced was thymocytes. These receptors were collected from a girl under three years old with a congenital heart defect.

This sequence joins TRBV4-1 and TRBJ1-2, with D possibly matching TRBD1 (6 bases). Per germline, CDR1 MGHRA and CDR2 YSYEKL. The CDR3 covers 16 residues. V was pared by 1 base and J by 0 bases, with 12 bases between. The CDR3 DNA reads as TGCGCCAGCAGCCAAGTTGGACAGCGAACTAACTATGGCTACACCTTC. Translation gives CASSQVGQRTNYGYTF.

The chain is built from TRBV2 and TRBJ2-5; no clear D gene. CDR1 and CDR2 from the germline V gene are SNHLY and FYNNEI. The CDR3 consists of 13 residues. The ends were cut back, 2 bases at V and 5 bases at J, with 9 bases in the middle. CDR3 loop: CASSELARETQYF. DNA for the CDR3: TGTGCCAGCAGTGAATTGGCTAGGGAGACCCAGTACTTC.

The chain combines TRBV6-1 with TRBJ1-1, with D possibly being TRBD1 (5 bases). Germline assignment: CDR1 MNHNS and CDR2 SASEGT. The CDR3 is 17 amino acids. The V end was cut by 3 bases, the J end by 0 bases, with 17 bases between. The chain's CDR3 is CASSDLRFRGMNTEAFF. CDR3 DNA: TGTGCCAGCAGTGACTTACGGTTCCGGGGGATGAACACTGAAGCTTTCTTT.

Concerning this clone: Additional DNA sequences in this sample encode the identical CDR3. This chain connects TRBV28 to TRBJ1-4, with D possibly TRBD1 on 6 matching bases. Germline CDR1 and CDR2: MDHEN and SYDVKM. The CDR3 runs 14 residues. V lost 3 bases and J 5 bases, leaving 10 bases between the germline ends. CDR3 sequence: CASSLGGGNEKLFF. CDR3 nucleotides: TGTGCCAGCAGTTTGGGAGGGGGAAATGAAAAACTGTTTTTT.

V is TRBV15 and J is TRBJ2-3; D perhaps matches TRBD2 (6 bases). Germline-derived CDR1 and CDR2 are LNHNV and YYDKDF (reference sequence). The CDR3 runs 19 residues. V was shortened by 2 bases and J by 3 bases, with 24 bases between the two germline ends. The CDR3 nucleotides are TGTGCCACCAGCAGATCCTTGAATGGGCGGGGTTCAGGTACAGATACGCAGTATTTT. This sequence encodes CATSRSLNGRGSGTDTQYF.

The chain carries TRBV7-2 and TRBJ1-2; D not resolved. The CDR3 totals 15 residues. Germline V gene lookup returns CDR1 SGHTA and CDR2 FQGNSA. Trimming took 1 base from V and 4 from J, leaving 13 bases between them. For the CDR3, the DNA is TGTGCCAGCAGCTTAGACTTGTCCACCTTCTATGGCTACACCTTC. Translated, it gives CASSLDLSTFYGYTF.

The chain couples TRBV4-1 to TRBJ1-4; D uncertain. V lost 3 bases to trimming and J lost 8 bases, with 22 bases between them. Germline V CDR1 and CDR2: MGHRA, YSYEKL. The CDR3 spans 17 residues. As DNA, the CDR3 is TGCGCCAGCAGCCATCCCATGGCGGGTAGCAGCAGAGAAAAACTGTTTTTT. This codes for CASSHPMAGSSREKLFF.

This clone was counted a single time. The gene calls are TRBV6-4 and TRBJ2-6; maybe TRBD1 (5 bases). Germline V CDR1 and CDR2: MRHNA, SNTAGT. Trimming shortened V by 11 bases and J by 0 bases, and 20 bases separated the two germline ends. This CDR3 is built from 17 residues. CDR3 nucleotides: TGTGCCCTATCCTGTAGCAGGGAAAGCTCTGGGGCCAACGTCCTGACTTTC. It specifies CALSCSRESSGANVLTF.

This chain connects TRBV11-2 to TRBJ1-2; the match to TRBD1 covers 8 bases. Germline trimming cut 6 bases from V and 5 bases from J; bases unmatched to any gene: 14. The CDR3 is 16 amino acids. Germline V CDR1 and CDR2: SGHAT, FQNNGV. For the CDR3, the DNA is TGTGCCAGCAGGGGGGGAGGGCAGGGGGCTCGGTATGGCTACACCTTC. It is translated as CASRGGGQGARYGYTF.

This clone was found once. V gene TRBV28 combines with J gene TRBJ2-7, with D possibly matching TRBD2 (5 bases). Germline V lookup: CDR1 MDHEN, CDR2 SYDVKM. The V gene lost 2 bases and the J gene lost 7 bases, with 9 bases spanning the gap. The CDR3 runs to 12 residues. The DNA for the CDR3 is TGTGCCAGCAGTTTACCCAGGAGGGAGCAGTACTTC. As protein: CASSLPRREQYF.

The chain's CDR3 is CASSHAGAAGSGANVLTF. The CDR3 DNA follows: TGTGCCAGCAGCCACGCAGGGGCTGCGGGCTCTGGGGCCAACGTCCTGACTTTC. V is TRBV14 and J is TRBJ2-6; D might be TRBD1 (6 bases). Germline assignment: CDR1 SGHDN and CDR2 FVKESK. The ends were cut back, 3 bases at V and 0 bases at J, with 15 bases in the middle. The CDR3 has 18 residues.

This chain joins TRBV2 and TRBJ2-7; tentative D call: TRBD1 (5 bases). The CDR3 consists of 18 residues. Trimming stripped 0 bases from V and 2 bases from J, with 20 bases between. From germline, CDR1 is SNHLY and CDR2 FYNNEI. CDR3 nucleotides: TGTGCCAGCAGTGAAGCTTATACAGGTATCAACCTCACCTACGAGCAGTACTTC. Protein sequence: CASSEAYTGINLTYEQYF.

The genes are TRBV19 and TRBJ1-1, with D uncertain. This CDR3 is built from 15 residues. Germline V lookup: CDR1 LNHDA, CDR2 SQIVND (reference sequence). V lost 3 bases, J lost 0 bases, and 11 bases lay in between. CDR3 sequence: CASSIIPRMNTEAFF. In DNA, the CDR3 is TGTGCCAGTAGTATTATCCCGAGAATGAACACTGAAGCTTTCTTT.